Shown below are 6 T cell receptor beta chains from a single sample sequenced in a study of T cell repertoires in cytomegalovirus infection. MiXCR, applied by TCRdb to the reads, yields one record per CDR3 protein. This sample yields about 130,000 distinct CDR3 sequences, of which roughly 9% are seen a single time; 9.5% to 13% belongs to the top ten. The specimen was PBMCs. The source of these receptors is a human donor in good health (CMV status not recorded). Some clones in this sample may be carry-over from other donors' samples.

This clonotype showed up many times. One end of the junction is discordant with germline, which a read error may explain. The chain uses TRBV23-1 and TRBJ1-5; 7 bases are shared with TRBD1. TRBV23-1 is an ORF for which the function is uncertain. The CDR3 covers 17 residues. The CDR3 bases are TGCGCCAGCAGCCAATGGGAACAGGGGCCCCCCAATCAGCCCCAGCATTTT. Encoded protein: CASSQWEQGPPNQPQHF.

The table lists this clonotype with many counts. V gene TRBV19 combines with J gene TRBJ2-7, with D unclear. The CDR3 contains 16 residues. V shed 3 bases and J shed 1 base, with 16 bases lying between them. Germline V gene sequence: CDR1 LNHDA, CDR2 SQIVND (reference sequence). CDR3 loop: CASSISNSYFSYEQYF. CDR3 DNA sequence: TGTGCCAGTAGTATTTCCAACAGCTACTTTTCCTACGAGCAGTACTTC.

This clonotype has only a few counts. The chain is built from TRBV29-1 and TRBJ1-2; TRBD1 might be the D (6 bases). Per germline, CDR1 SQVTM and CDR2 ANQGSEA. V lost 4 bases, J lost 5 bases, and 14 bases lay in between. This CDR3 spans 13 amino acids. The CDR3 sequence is CSVGTVDEYGYTF. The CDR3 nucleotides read TGCAGCGTTGGGACAGTTGACGAATATGGCTACACCTTC.

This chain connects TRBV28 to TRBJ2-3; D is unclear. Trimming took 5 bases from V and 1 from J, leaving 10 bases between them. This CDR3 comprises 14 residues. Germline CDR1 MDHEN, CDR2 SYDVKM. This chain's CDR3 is CASSPPPRTDTQYF. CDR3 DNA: TGTGCCAGCAGTCCCCCCCCCCGCACAGATACGCAGTATTTT. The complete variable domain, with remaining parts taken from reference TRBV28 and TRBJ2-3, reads DVKVTQSSRYLVKRTGEKVFLECVQDMDHENMFWYRQDPGLGLRLIYFSYDVKMKEKGDIPEGYSVSREKKERFSLILESASTNQTSMYLCASSPPPRTDTQYFGPGTRLTVL.

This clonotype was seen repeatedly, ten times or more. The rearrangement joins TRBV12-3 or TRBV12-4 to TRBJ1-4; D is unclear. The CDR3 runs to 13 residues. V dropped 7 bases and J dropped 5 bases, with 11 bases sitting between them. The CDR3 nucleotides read TGTGCCAGCAATTCCCTGCGGAATGAAAAACTGTTTTTT. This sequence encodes CASNSLRNEKLFF.

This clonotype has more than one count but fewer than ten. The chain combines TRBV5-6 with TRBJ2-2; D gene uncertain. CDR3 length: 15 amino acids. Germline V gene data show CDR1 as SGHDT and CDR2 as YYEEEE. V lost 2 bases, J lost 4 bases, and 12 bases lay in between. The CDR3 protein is CASSFRAPGTGELFF. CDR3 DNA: TGTGCCAGCAGCTTTCGGGCACCGGGCACCGGGGAGCTGTTTTTT.